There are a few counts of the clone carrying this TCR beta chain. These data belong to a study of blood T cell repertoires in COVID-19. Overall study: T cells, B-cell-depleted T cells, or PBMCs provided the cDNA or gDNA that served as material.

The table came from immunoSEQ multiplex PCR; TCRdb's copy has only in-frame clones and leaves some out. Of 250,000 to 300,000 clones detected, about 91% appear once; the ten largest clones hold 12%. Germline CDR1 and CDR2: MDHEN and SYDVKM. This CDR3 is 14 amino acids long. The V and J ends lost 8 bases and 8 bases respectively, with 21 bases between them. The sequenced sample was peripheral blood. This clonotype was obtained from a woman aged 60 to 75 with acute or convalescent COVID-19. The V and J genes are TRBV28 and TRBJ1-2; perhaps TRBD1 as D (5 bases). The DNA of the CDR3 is TGTGCCAGCGGCCAACCGGGACTGGTTGAAGGCTACACCTTC. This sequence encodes CASGQPGLVEGYTF.